This passage covers 5 T cell receptor beta chains from one sample sequenced in a study of cytomegalovirus exposure and HLA in healthy donors. PCR was performed using 60 Vbeta and 13 Jbeta primers. Libraries were prepared by immunoSEQ multiplex PCR; TCRdb keeps only in-frame clonotypes and omits some of them. The data show approximately 170,000 clones, around 80% seen once. Sequencing was done on a sample of PBMCs. The receptors here all came from a male donor in good health and CMV-seronegative.

The V call is TRBV7-8, the J call TRBJ2-7, with D perhaps matching TRBD2 (6 bases). Germline V CDR1 and CDR2: SGHVS, FQNEAQ. This CDR3 comprises 13 residues. V lost 6 bases and J lost 5, with 14 bases in between. CDR3 in DNA: TGTGCCAGCAGATCCCCCCGGGGGAACGAGCAGTACTTC. It codes for CASRSPRGNEQYF.

The V call is TRBV27, the J call TRBJ1-6, with unresolved D. The CDR3 has 14 amino acids. Deletions cut 6 bases from V and 9 bases from J, with 15 bases between. Per the germline V gene, CDR1 is MNHEY and CDR2 is SMNVEV (reference sequence). DNA for the CDR3: TGTGCCAGCAGCTCCCCCCTCCGTCGTTCACCCCTCCACTTT. Amino acid sequence: CASSSPLRRSPLHF.

V is TRBV29-1 and J is TRBJ1-4, with 8 bases identical to TRBD1. V lost 7 bases and J lost 7; bases outside the gene matches: 11. The germline V gene encodes CDR1 SQVTM and CDR2 ANQGSEA. The CDR3 loop spans 14 amino acids. The DNA for the CDR3 is TGCAGCGCGGTCCCAGGGGGCGTAGGTGAAAAACTGTTTTTT. Its translation is CSAVPGGVGEKLFF.

This rearrangement joins TRBV5-6 to TRBJ2-5; possibly TRBD2 for D (6 bases). The DNA end favors TRBJ2-7, so the J call may be wrong. This CDR3 is built from 15 residues. Germline V gene sequence: CDR1 SGHDT, CDR2 YYEEEE. The CDR3 loop reads CASSPLPGDSYEQYF. DNA for the CDR3: TGTGCCAGCAGCCCCCTTCCGGGGGATTCCTACGAGCAGTACTTC.

The V and J genes are TRBV13 and TRBJ2-5, with unresolved D. This CDR3 region has 13 residues. V lost 2 bases and J lost 2, with 6 bases in between. The germline gives CDR1 PRHDT, CDR2 FYEKMQ (reference sequence). The CDR3 here is CASSLINQETQYF. For the CDR3, the DNA is TGTGCCAGCAGCTTAATTAATCAAGAGACCCAGTACTTC.